This note documents a single TCR beta chain sequence. Its antigen is still unknown. Time point described: blood at routine non-recurrence follow-up after resection. In each case, whole RNA from tumor, nontumor lung or frozen PBMC was sequenced unsorted. These data are taken from a study of spatial heterogeneity in lung cancer. Study at large: The donor population consisted of just over 70 patients with untreated, early-stage non-small cell lung cancer. The study consistently detected more beta-chain than alpha-chain sequences.

This CDR3 has 14 amino acids. With 5 bases removed from V and 2 bases from J, the gap between germline ends came to 13 bases. Germline V lookup: CDR1 LNHNV, CDR2 YYDKDF (reference sequence). TCRdb fed the 5' RACE reads into MiXCR, producing one record per CDR3 protein. Of under 30,000 distinct CDR3 sequences detected, around 6% appear once; the ten largest clones hold around 23%. Whole-study results and caveats: There were more appearances of ubiquitous expanded tumor TCRs in blood at resection than at follow-up.

The chain joins TRBV15 to TRBJ2-7, with a possible D match to TRBD2 (7 bases). The receptor was isolated from a male donor with early-stage non-small cell lung cancer. The material sequenced was PBMCs, taken at follow-up. CDR3 sequence: CATSGQRGPYEQYF. For the CDR3, the DNA is TGTGCCACCAGCGGACAGCGGGGCCCCTACGAGCAGTACTTC.